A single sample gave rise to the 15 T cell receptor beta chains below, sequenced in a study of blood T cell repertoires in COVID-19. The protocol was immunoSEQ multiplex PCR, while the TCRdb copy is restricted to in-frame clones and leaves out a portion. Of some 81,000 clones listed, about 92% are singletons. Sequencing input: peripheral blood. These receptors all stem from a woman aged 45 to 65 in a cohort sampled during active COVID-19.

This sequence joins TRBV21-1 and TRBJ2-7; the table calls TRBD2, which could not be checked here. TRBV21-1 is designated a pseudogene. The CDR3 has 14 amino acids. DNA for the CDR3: TGTGCCAGCAGCGCTGTAGCGGAGGCCTACGAGCAGTACTTC. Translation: CASSAVAEAYEQYF.

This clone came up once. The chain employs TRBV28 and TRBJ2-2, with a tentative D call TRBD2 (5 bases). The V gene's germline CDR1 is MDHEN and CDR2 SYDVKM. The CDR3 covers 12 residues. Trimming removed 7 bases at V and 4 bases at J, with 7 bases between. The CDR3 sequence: CASTGGTGELFF. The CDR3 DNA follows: TGTGCCAGCACTGGAGGCACCGGGGAGCTGTTTTTT.

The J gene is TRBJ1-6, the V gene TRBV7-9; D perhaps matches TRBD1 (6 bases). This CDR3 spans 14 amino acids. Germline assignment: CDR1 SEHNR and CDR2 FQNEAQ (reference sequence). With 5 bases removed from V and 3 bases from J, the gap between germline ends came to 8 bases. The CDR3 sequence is CASSQDSYNSPLHF. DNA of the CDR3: TGTGCCAGCAGCCAGGACAGCTATAATTCACCCCTCCACTTT.

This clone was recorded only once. The CDR3 is CASRDRGQTEAFF. The CDR3 DNA reads TGCGCCAGCAGGGACAGGGGACAGACTGAAGCTTTCTTT. The V call is TRBV10-2, the J call TRBJ1-1; 9 bases are shared with TRBD1. J gave up 5 bases and V 6 bases, and 4 bases lay outside the gene matches. The CDR3 has 13 residues. From germline, CDR1 is WSHSY and CDR2 SAAADI.

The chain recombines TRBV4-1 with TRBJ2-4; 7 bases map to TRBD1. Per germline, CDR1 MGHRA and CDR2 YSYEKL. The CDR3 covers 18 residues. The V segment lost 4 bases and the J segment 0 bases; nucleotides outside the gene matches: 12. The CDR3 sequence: CASSPQGTVKLAKNIQYF. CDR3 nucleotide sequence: TGCGCCAGCAGCCCCCAGGGGACAGTCAAGTTAGCCAAAAACATTCAGTACTTC.

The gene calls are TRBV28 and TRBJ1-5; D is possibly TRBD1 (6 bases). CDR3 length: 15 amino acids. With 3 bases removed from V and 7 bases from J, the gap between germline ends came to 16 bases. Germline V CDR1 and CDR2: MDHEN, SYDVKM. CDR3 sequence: CASSLGQGQGQPQHF. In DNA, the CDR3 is TGTGCCAGCAGTTTGGGGCAGGGGCAGGGACAGCCCCAGCATTTT.

CDR3 in amino acids: CASSLPGEGQPQHF. The CDR3 DNA follows: TGTGCCAGCAGTTTACCCGGGGAGGGTCAGCCCCAGCATTTT. The chain links TRBV28 to TRBJ1-5; D not resolved. The CDR3 is 14 residues long. With 2 bases removed from V and 6 bases from J, the gap between germline ends came to 11 bases. Germline loops: CDR1 MDHEN, CDR2 SYDVKM.

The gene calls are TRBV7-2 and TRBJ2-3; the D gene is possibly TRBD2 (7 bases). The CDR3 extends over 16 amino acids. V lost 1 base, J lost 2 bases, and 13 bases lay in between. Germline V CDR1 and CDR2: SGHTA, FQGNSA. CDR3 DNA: TGTGCCAGCAGCTTAGTGGGGGGGCGGAACACAGATACGCAGTATTTT. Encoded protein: CASSLVGGRNTDTQYF.

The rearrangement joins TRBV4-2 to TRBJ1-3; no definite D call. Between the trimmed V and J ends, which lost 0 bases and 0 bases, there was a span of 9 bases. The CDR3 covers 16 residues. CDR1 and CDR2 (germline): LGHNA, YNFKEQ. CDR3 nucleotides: TGTGCCAGCAGCCAAGAGGGCAGCCGCTCTGGAAACACCATATATTTT. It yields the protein CASSQEGSRSGNTIYF.

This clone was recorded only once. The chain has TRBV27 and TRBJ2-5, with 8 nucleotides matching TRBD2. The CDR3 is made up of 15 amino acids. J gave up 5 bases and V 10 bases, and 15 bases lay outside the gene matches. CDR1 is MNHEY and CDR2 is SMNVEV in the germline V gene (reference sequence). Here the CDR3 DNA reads TGTGCCACTTCGAAGAGACTAGCGACGGGGGAGACCCAGTACTTC. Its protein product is CATSKRLATGETQYF.

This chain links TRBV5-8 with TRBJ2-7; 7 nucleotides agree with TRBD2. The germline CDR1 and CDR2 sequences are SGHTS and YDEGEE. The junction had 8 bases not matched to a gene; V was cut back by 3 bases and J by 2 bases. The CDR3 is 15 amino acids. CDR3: CASSSGPTSTYEQYF. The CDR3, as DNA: TGTGCCAGCAGCTCTGGGCCGACTAGCACCTACGAGCAGTACTTC.

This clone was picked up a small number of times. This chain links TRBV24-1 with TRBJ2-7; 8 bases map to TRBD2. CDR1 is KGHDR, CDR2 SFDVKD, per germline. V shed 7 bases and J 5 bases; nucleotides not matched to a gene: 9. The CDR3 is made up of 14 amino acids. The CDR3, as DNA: TGTGCCACCAGGTCAAGCGGGAGTTCCCACGAGCAGTACTTC. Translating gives CATRSSGSSHEQYF.

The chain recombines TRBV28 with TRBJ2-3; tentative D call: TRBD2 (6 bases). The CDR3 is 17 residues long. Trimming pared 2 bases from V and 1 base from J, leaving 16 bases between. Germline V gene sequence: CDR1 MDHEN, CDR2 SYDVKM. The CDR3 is CASSLAGLGRGTDTQYF. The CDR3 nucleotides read TGTGCCAGCAGTTTAGCGGGATTGGGAAGGGGCACAGATACGCAGTATTTT.

CDR3 region: CASSSPPGLGNEQFF. The CDR3 nucleotides read TGTGCCAGCAGCTCACCACCGGGACTAGGCAATGAGCAGTTCTTC. The chain employs TRBV7-9 and TRBJ2-1, with 8 bases lining up with TRBD2. This CDR3 spans 15 amino acids. Germline CDR1 SEHNR, CDR2 FQNEAQ (reference sequence). J gave up 6 bases and V 4 bases, and 8 bases lay outside the gene matches. The entire variable domain, with the rest obtained from reference TRBV7-9 and TRBJ2-1, is as follows: DTGVSQNPRHKITKRGQNVTFRCDPISEHNRLYWYRQTLGQGPEFLTYFQNEAQLEKSRLLSDRFSAERPKGSFSTLEIQRTEQGDSAMYLCASSSPPGLGNEQFFGPGTRLTVL.

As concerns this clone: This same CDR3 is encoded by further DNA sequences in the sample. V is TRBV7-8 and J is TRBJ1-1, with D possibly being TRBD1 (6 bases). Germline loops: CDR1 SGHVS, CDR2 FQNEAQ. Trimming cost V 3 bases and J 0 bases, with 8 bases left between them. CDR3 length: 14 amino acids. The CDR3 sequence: CASSLGQMNTEAFF. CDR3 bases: TGTGCCAGCAGCTTGGGACAAATGAACACTGAAGCTTTCTTT. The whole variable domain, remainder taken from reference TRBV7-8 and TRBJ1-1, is GAGVSQSPRYKVAKRGQDVALRCDPISGHVSLFWYQQALGQGPEFLTYFQNEAQLDKSGLPSDRFFAERPEGSVSTLKIQRTQQEDSAVYLCASSLGQMNTEAFFGQGTRLTVV.